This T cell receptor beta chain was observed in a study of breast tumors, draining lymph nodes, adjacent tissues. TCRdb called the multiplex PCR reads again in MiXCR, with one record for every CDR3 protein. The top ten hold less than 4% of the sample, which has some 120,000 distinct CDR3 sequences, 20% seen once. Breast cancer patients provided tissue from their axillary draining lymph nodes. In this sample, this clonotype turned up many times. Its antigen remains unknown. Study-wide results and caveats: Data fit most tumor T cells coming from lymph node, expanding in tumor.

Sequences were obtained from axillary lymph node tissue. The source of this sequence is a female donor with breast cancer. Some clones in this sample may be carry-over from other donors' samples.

CDR3 nucleotides: TGCAGTGCCAGGGAACCATCTAACTATGGCTACACCTTC. This sequence encodes CSAREPSNYGYTF. The genes are TRBV20-1 and TRBJ1-2; maybe TRBD1 (5 bases). Per the germline V gene, CDR1 is DFQATT and CDR2 is SNEGSKA (reference sequence). With 6 bases removed from V and 0 bases from J, the gap between germline ends came to 11 bases. This CDR3 contains 13 residues.